This TCR beta chain stems from a study of Ad26.COV2.S vaccination and SARS-CoV-2 variants. Overall study context: Ad26.COV2.S given intramuscularly, once or twice 56 days apart.

Treatment noted: 15 to 20 received Ad26.COV2.S at low or high dose, single or two shots; roughly 5 received placebo; per-sample allocation not given. All samples were drawn on day 63, counting from the first vaccine or placebo injection. Germline loops: CDR1 LNHDA, CDR2 SQIVND (reference sequence). V was clipped by 2 bases and J by 2 bases, with 6 bases between them. This CDR3 region has 13 residues. Using immunoSEQ multiplex PCR, the repertoire was profiled, and TCRdb retains in-frame clones only, with some absent. The sample yields roughly 300,000 clones, approximately 86% seen once. This clonotype was obtained from a person aged 18-60 years who received the Ad26.COV2.S COVID-19 vaccine or a placebo. The source material was peripheral blood, sampled in a trial of Ad26.COV2.S vaccine versus placebo. The chain recombines TRBV19 with TRBJ1-2; D unclear. The CDR3 protein is CASSIHTNYGYTF. DNA of the CDR3: TGTGCCAGTAGTATACACACGAACTATGGCTACACCTTC.